These T cell receptor beta chains were read from a single sample in a study. TCRdb called the RT-PCR reads again in MiXCR, with one record for every CDR3 protein. Of about 680,000 distinct CDR3 sequences in the sample, 13% to 15% were seen once. Sequencing was performed on memory CD4+ T cells from blood. The receptors here all came from a female donor in good health, serving as a healthy control. Each CDR3 is given with its conserved first and last residue. D genes are given only for firm matches. Size tells how often a clone was seen (once, few, many) or the class of an expanded clone, and some rows leave it out.

>many|TRBD2|TRBJ2-7|TRBV7-2
TGTGCCAGCAGCTTCCGCTCCCCCCCGACTAGCGGGAGTTCGTACGAGCAGTACTTC
CASSFRSPPTSGSSYEQYF
>few|NA|TRBJ2-5|TRBV5-1
TGCGCCAGCACGACGGGGACCCTCCAAGAGACCCAGTACTTC
CASTTGTLQETQYF
>many|NA|TRBJ1-2|TRBV5-1
TGCGCCAGCAGCTTGACCCAGACCTATGGCTACACCTTC
CASSLTQTYGYTF
>NA|TRBD1|TRBJ2-1|TRBV28
TGTGCCAGCACGGGACAGGGTAGACAGGGGGTTCGGGATGAGCAGTTCTTC
CASTGQGRQGVRDEQFF
>few|NA|TRBJ2-3|TRBV20-1
TGCAGTGCTAGCGACGGACAGACAGATACGCAGTATTTT
CSASDGQTDTQYF
>NA|NA|TRBJ1-2|TRBV7-9
TGTGCCAGCAGCCAAGGCCGGACACGGGATGGCTACACCTTC
CASSQGRTRDGYTF
>few|NA|TRBJ1-4|TRBV5-1
TGCGCCAGCAGCTTGGGACAGAGAACTAATGAAAAACTGTTTTTT
CASSLGQRTNEKLFF
>few|NA|TRBJ2-7|TRBV7-9
TGTGCCAGCAGCTTCAGGGACCAAGGCGAGCAGTACTTC
CASSFRDQGEQYF
>NA|NA|TRBJ2-7|TRBV11-2
TGTGCCAGCAGCTTAGAAGCGATTGGCTACGAGCAGTACTTC
CASSLEAIGYEQYF
>NA|TRBD1|TRBJ2-3|TRBV5-1
TGCGCCAGCAGCTTAATACCGGGACAGCTCACAGATACGCAGTATTTT
CASSLIPGQLTDTQYF
>many|NA|TRBJ1-1|TRBV5-1
TGCGCCAGCAGCTTGGCACAGTCTAACACTGAAGCTTTCTTT
CASSLAQSNTEAFF
>NA|TRBD1|TRBJ2-3|TRBV5-6
TGTGCCAGCAGCCGCCCCGGACAGGGGGCATCCACAGATACGCAGTATTTT
CASSRPGQGASTDTQYF
>NA|NA|TRBJ1-4|TRBV4-3
TGCGCCAGCAGCCGAGAAGGTCGCGGCGAAAAACTGTTTTTT
CASSREGRGEKLFF
>many|TRBD1|TRBJ1-1|TRBV6-5
TGTGCCAGCAGCCTTATTCGGACAGGGAACACTGAAGCTTTCTTT
CASSLIRTGNTEAFF
>many|NA|TRBJ2-5|TRBV27
TGTGCCAGCAGGCCTCGGGCAGGGCGGAAAGAGACCCAGTACTTC
CASRPRAGRKETQYF
>NA|NA|TRBJ1-1|TRBV6-5
TGTGCCAGCAGTTACTTCCCCGGGGCTAACACTGAAGCTTTCTTT
CASSYFPGANTEAFF
>few|NA|TRBJ2-5|TRBV5-4
TGTGCCAGCAGCTTGGACTACAGGGAGGGAGAGACCCAGTACTTC
CASSLDYREGETQYF
>NA|NA|TRBJ1-2|TRBV7-9
TGTGCCAGCAGCTTTGATCGAGGGAGGAGCTATGGCTACACCTTC
CASSFDRGRSYGYTF
>many|TRBD2|TRBJ2-3|TRBV20-1
TGCAGTGCTCCTATGGCCGGGCGGGGGATCACAGATACGCAGTATTTT
CSAPMAGRGITDTQYF
>NA|NA|TRBJ1-3|TRBV12-3/TRBV12-4
TGTGCCAGCAGTGGACGGTCCTCTGGAAACACCATATATTTT
CASSGRSSGNTIYF
>many|NA|TRBJ1-4|TRBV20-1
TGCAGTGCTAGAGATTTGGCCGAAGAGGAAAAACTGTTTTTT
CSARDLAEEEKLFF
>NA|NA|TRBJ2-7|TRBV12-3/TRBV12-4
TGTGCCAGCAGTTTATTGACTAGTTCGGCCGAGCAGTACTTC
CASSLLTSSAEQYF
>many|NA|TRBJ2-4|TRBV20-1
TGCAGTGCCCCCGGCTCCAACATTCAGTACTTC
CSAPGSNIQYF
>many|TRBD1|TRBJ1-5|TRBV27
TGTGCCAGCAGTTTATCAGGAGGGGGCGCGGGCAATCAGCCCCAGCATTTT
CASSLSGGGAGNQPQHF
>many|NA|TRBJ2-5|TRBV7-2
TGTGCCAGCAGCTTAGCCCTCCAGACCCAGTACTTC
CASSLALQTQYF
>many|TRBD1|TRBJ1-3|TRBV27
TGTGCCAGCCAGGGGGCTTTGGGTGGAAACACCATATATTTT
CASQGALGGNTIYF
>many|NA|TRBJ2-7|TRBV10-3
TGTGCCATCAGTGAGTCGAAGGGAGGCGAGCAGTACTTC
CAISESKGGEQYF
>many|NA|TRBJ1-5|TRBV27
TGTGCCAGCAGGCTTGCGGGGGGACACAATAGCAATCAGCCCCAGCATTTT
CASRLAGGHNSNQPQHF
>NA|NA|TRBJ1-2|TRBV30
TGTGCCTGGAGTGCCGGACAGACCTATGGCTACACCTTC
CAWSAGQTYGYTF
>few|TRBD2|TRBJ2-5|TRBV6-6
TGTGCCAGCAGGACGACTAGCGGGAGTGAGACCCAGTACTTC
CASRTTSGSETQYF
>NA|TRBD2|TRBJ2-5|TRBV7-2
TGTGCCAGCAGCTTAGGTCCCGGGACTAGCGGGAGGAAGACCCAGTACTTC
CASSLGPGTSGRKTQYF
>NA|TRBD2|TRBJ2-1|TRBV11-3
TGTGCCAGCAGCCGCGGGGGAAGCCCATCCTCCTACAATGAGCAGTTCTTC
CASSRGGSPSSYNEQFF
>few|NA|TRBJ2-7|TRBV30
TGTGCCTGGAGGTCCACTAGGGGAGACTCCTACGAGCAGTACTTC
CAWRSTRGDSYEQYF
>few|NA|TRBJ1-4|TRBV4-2
TGTGCCAGCAGCCAATCTCCGGGACGGAGGTTTAATGAAAAACTGTTTTTT
CASSQSPGRRFNEKLFF
>few|TRBD2|TRBJ2-1|TRBV5-5
TGTGCCAGCAGCTTGGCGATATTAGCGGGAAGGTTCAGTGAGCAGTTCTTC
CASSLAILAGRFSEQFF
>few|TRBD2|TRBJ2-7|TRBV10-3
TGTGCCATCAGGGCGGGAGGGAGCTCCTACGAGCAGTACTTC
CAIRAGGSSYEQYF
>few|TRBD2|TRBJ2-5|TRBV9
TGTGCCAGCAGCGTAGGGGTGGGACTAGCGGGGGGACAAGAGACCCAGTACTTC
CASSVGVGLAGGQETQYF
>NA|NA|TRBJ1-6|TRBV5-1
TGCGCCAGCAGCTCGGACAGACCACCCCTCCACTTT
CASSSDRPPLHF
>NA|TRBD1|TRBJ1-5|TRBV6-5
TGTGCCAGCAGTTACTCGTGGGGGACAGGGAGAAATCAGCCCCAGCATTTT
CASSYSWGTGRNQPQHF
>NA|NA|TRBJ2-3|TRBV24-1
TGTGCCACCAGTGATTTGCCCTCCAGGGTGGGCACAGATACGCAGTATTTT
CATSDLPSRVGTDTQYF
>NA|NA|TRBJ1-5|TRBV20-1
TGCAGTGCTGACGCGGGTAATAGCAATCAGCCCCAGCATTTT
CSADAGNSNQPQHF
>NA|TRBD2|TRBJ2-3|TRBV12-3/TRBV12-4
TGTGCCAGCGGACTGACTAGCCGTCCAGATACGCAGTATTTT
CASGLTSRPDTQYF
>many|NA|TRBJ2-3|TRBV27
TGTGCCAGCAGTTTCGGGAGTGGTAGCACAGATACGCAGTATTTT
CASSFGSGSTDTQYF